This T cell receptor (beta chain) was captured by sequencing in a study of identical twins. The CDR3 covers 15 residues. Trimming removed 3 bases at V and 2 bases at J, with 13 bases between. TCRdb re-analysed the 5' RACE reads in MiXCR, keeping a single row per CDR3 protein. The sample has approximately 500,000 distinct CDR3 sequences; roughly 24% are singletons. This sample was also put to use in a study of T cells expressing NK-cell markers.

The J gene is TRBJ1-1, the V gene TRBV12-3 or TRBV12-4; D unresolved. The sequenced material came from CD4+ T cells sorted from blood. The clonotype originates from a woman aged 18-30 years in good health. CDR3 loop: CASSLDITVNTEAFF. CDR3 bases: TGTGCCAGCAGTTTGGATATTACAGTAAACACTGAAGCTTTCTTT.